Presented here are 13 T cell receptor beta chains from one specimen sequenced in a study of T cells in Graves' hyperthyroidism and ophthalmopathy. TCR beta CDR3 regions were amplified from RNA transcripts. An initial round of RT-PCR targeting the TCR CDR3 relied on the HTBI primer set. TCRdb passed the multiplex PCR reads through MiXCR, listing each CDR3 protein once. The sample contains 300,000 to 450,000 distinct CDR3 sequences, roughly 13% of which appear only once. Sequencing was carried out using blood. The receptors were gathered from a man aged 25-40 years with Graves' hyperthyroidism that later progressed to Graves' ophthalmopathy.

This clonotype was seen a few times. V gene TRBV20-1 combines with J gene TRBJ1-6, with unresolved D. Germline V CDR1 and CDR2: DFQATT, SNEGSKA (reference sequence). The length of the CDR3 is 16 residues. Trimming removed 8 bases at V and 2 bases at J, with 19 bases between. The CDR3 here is CSSEEGNAPYNSPLHF. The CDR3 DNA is TGCAGTTCGGAGGAAGGGAATGCGCCCTATAATTCACCCCTCCACTTT.

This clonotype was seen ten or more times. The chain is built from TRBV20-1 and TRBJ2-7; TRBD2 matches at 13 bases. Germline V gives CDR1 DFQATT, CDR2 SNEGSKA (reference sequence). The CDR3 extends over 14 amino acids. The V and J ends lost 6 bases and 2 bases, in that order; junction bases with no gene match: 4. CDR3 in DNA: TGCAGTGCCCCGGGACTAGCGGGGACCTACGAGCAGTACTTC. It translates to CSAPGLAGTYEQYF.

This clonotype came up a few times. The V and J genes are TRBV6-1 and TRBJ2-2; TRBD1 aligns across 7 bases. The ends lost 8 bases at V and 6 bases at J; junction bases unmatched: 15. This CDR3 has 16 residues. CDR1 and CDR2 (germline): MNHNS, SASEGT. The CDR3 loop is CASSNRDRRYPGELFF. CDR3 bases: TGTGCCAGCTCCAATAGGGACAGACGATACCCCGGGGAGCTGTTTTTT.

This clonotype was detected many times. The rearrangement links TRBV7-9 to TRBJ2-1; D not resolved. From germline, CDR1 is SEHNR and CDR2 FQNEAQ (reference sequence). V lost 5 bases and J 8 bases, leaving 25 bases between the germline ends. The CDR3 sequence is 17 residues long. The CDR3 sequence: CASSAPPRDLKPHEQFF. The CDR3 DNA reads TGTGCCAGCAGCGCCCCCCCCCGCGACTTAAAGCCCCATGAGCAGTTCTTC.

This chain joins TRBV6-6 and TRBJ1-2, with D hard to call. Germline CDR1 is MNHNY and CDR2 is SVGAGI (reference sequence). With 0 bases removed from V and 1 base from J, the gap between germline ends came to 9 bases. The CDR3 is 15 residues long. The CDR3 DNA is TGTGCCAGCAGTTACTCGATTCGGCTTAACTATGGCTACACCTTC. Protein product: CASSYSIRLNYGYTF.

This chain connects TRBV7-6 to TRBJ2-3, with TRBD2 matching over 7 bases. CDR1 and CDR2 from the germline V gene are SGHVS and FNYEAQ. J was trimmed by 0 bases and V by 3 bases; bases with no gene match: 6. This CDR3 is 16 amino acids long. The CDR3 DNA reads TGTGCCAGCAGCTTCCCTTTGCGGGGGAGCACAGATACGCAGTATTTT. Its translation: CASSFPLRGSTDTQYF. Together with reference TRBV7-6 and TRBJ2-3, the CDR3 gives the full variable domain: GAGVSQSPRYKVTKRGQDVALRCDPISGHVSLYWYRQALGQGPEFLTYFNYEAQQDKSGLPNDRFSAERPEGSISTLTIQRTEQRDSAMYRCASSFPLRGSTDTQYFGPGTRLTVL.

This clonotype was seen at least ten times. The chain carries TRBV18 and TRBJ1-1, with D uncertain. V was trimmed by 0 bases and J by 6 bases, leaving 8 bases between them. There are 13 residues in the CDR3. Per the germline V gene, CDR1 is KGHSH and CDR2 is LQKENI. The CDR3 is CASSPPMRAEAFF. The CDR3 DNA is TGTGCCAGCTCACCACCGATGAGGGCTGAAGCTTTCTTT.

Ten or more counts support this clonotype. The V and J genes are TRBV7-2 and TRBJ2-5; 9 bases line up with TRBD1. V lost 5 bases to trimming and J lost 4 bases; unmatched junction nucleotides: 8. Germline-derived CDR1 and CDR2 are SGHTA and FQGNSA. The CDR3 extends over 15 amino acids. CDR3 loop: CASSRTGGFGETQYF. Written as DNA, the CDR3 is TGTGCCAGCAGCCGAACAGGGGGCTTTGGAGAGACCCAGTACTTC.

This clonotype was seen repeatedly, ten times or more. CDR3 in amino acids: CASSFGVGTSYEQYF. In DNA, the CDR3 is TGTGCCAGCAGCTTTGGCGTAGGGACCTCCTACGAGCAGTACTTC. The J gene is TRBJ2-7, the V gene TRBV7-9, with D possibly called TRBD1 or TRBD2 (5 bases each). Germline V gives CDR1 SEHNR, CDR2 FQNEAQ (reference sequence). The CDR3 totals 15 residues. The V end was cut by 3 bases, the J end by 0 bases, with 12 bases between. Based on the CDR3 plus reference TRBV7-9 and TRBJ2-7, the full variable domain is DTGVSQNPRHKITKRGQNVTFRCDPISEHNRLYWYRQTLGQGPEFLTYFQNEAQLEKSRLLSDRFSAERPKGSFSTLEIQRTEQGDSAMYLCASSFGVGTSYEQYFGPGTRLTVT.

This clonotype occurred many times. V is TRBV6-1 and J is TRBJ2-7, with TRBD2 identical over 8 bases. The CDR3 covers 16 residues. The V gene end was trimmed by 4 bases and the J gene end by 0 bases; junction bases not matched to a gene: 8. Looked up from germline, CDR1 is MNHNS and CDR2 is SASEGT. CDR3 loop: CASSADWRGVSYEQYF. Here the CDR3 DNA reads TGTGCCAGCAGTGCCGACTGGCGGGGGGTCTCCTACGAGCAGTACTTC.

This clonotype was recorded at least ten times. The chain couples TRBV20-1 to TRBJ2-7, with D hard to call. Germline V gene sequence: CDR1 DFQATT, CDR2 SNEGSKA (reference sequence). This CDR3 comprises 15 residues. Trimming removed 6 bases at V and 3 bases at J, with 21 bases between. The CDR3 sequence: CSAKRVWEYDYEQYF. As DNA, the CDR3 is TGCAGTGCAAAAAGGGTCTGGGAATACGACTACGAGCAGTACTTC.

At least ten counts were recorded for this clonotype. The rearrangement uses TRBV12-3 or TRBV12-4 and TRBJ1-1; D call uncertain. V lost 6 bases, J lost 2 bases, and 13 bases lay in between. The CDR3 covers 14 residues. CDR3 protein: CASRVRGYNTEAFF. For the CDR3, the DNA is TGTGCCAGCAGGGTGCGTGGATATAACACTGAAGCTTTCTTT.

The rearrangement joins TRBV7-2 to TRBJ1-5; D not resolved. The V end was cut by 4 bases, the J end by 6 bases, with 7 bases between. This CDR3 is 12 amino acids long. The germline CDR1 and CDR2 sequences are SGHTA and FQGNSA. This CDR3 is CASSSMGQPQHF. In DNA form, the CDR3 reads TGTGCCAGCAGCTCCATGGGTCAGCCCCAGCATTTT.